This passage covers 30 T cell receptor beta chains from one sample sequenced in a study of T cell responses to AZD1222 COVID-19 vaccine. Data came from immunoSEQ multiplex PCR; TCRdb stores just in-frame clones and leaves some out. The profile shows approximately 120,000 clones, about nine tenths of them singletons. Sequencing used peripheral blood, obtained on day 0 of AZD1222 vaccination. The receptors here all came from an adult in good health.

A single count supports this clone. The genes are TRBV9 and TRBJ1-3; TRBD1 might be the D (5 bases). This CDR3 has 14 residues. Germline assignment: CDR1 SGDLS and CDR2 YYNGEE. The V gene lost 0 bases and the J gene lost 4 bases, with 8 bases spanning the gap. The CDR3 DNA is TGTGCCAGCAGCGTAGAGGGGTACGGAAACACCATATATTTT. Translation gives CASSVEGYGNTIYF.

The V call is TRBV4-3, the J call TRBJ2-7, with 8 bases that match TRBD2. This CDR3 has 15 residues. After removal of 0 bases from V and 7 bases from J, the junction contained 8 bases not matched to a gene. Germline loops: CDR1 LGHNA, CDR2 YSLEER. CDR3 sequence reads: CASSQELSGSREQYF. Here the CDR3 DNA reads TGCGCCAGCAGCCAAGAGTTGAGCGGGAGCCGTGAGCAGTACTTC.

This rearrangement joins TRBV29-1 to TRBJ1-2; D uncertain. This CDR3 region has 12 residues. Looked up from germline, CDR1 is SQVTM and CDR2 is ANQGSEA. Trimming removed 5 bases at V and 2 bases at J, with 9 bases between. CDR3 sequence reads: CSVLTENYGYTF. CDR3 bases: TGCAGCGTTTTGACCGAGAACTATGGCTACACCTTC.

This clone was observed a single time. The genes are TRBV30 and TRBJ2-1; a weak D match, TRBD1 (5 bases). V was shortened by 4 bases and J by 8 bases, with 9 bases between the two germline ends. Germline V gene lookup returns CDR1 GTSNPN and CDR2 SVGIG (reference sequence). The CDR3 totals 11 residues. As DNA, the CDR3 is TGTGCCTGGACTCCCAGGGATGAGCAGTTCTTC. It translates to CAWTPRDEQFF.

The chain carries TRBV5-6 and TRBJ1-2; 8 nucleotides align to TRBD1. Germline V CDR1 and CDR2: SGHDT, YYEEEE. The V gene end was trimmed by 6 bases and the J gene end by 8 bases; junction bases not matched to a gene: 9. The length of the CDR3 is 13 residues. This CDR3 is CASTIQGGAGYTF. As DNA, the CDR3 is TGTGCCAGCACCATACAGGGGGGAGCGGGCTACACCTTC. The full variable domain, with the rest looked up from reference TRBV5-6 and TRBJ1-2, is DAGVTQSPTHLIKTRGQQVTLRCSPKSGHDTVSWYQQALGQGPQFIFQYYEEEERQRGNFPDRFSGHQFPNYSSELNVNALLLGDSALYLCASTIQGGAGYTFGSGTRLTVV.

The chain couples TRBV2 to TRBJ2-5; D gene unclear. This CDR3 has 14 residues. The germline V gene encodes CDR1 SNHLY and CDR2 FYNNEI. Trimming took 6 bases from V and 4 from J, leaving 15 bases between them. The CDR3 DNA reads TGTGCCAGCAGCCCCCAGAGCTTCTTAGAGACCCAGTACTTC. Translating gives CASSPQSFLETQYF.

J is TRBJ2-3 and V is TRBV19; the D is unclear. Germline V gene sequence: CDR1 LNHDA, CDR2 SQIVND (reference sequence). Trimming took off 6 bases at V and 2 bases at J, with 18 bases between the two ends. The length of the CDR3 is 16 residues. CDR3: CASRRTGPATTDTQYF. The CDR3 DNA reads as TGTGCCAGTAGACGAACCGGGCCAGCTACCACAGATACGCAGTATTTT.

The chain employs TRBV5-6 and TRBJ2-5, with D uncertain. The germline V gene has CDR1 SGHDT and CDR2 YYEEEE. This CDR3 spans 13 amino acids. Between the trimmed V and J ends, which lost 0 bases and 4 bases, there was a span of 7 bases. CDR3 in amino acids: CASSLAHGETQYF. In nucleotides, the CDR3 is TGTGCCAGCAGCTTGGCACATGGAGAGACCCAGTACTTC.

The V and J genes are TRBV5-8 and TRBJ1-1, with D maybe TRBD1 (5 bases). The germline gives CDR1 SGHTS, CDR2 YDEGEE. CDR3 size: 16 residues. V lost 3 bases to trimming and J lost 2 bases, with 17 bases between them. As DNA, the CDR3 is TGTGCCAGCAGCTGGGGGGGGTCCGGGAAAAACACTGAAGCTTTCTTT. Its translation: CASSWGGSGKNTEAFF.

This sequence joins TRBV30 and TRBJ1-2; D is perhaps TRBD1 (5 bases). V lost 7 bases and J 7 bases, leaving 16 bases between the germline ends. Germline lookup yields CDR1 GTSNPN and CDR2 SVGIG (reference sequence). The CDR3 is 12 amino acids. CDR3 sequence (DNA): TGTGCCTCAGGGTTTTTGGGTGGTGGCTACACCTTC. Its translation is CASGFLGGGYTF.

The chain has TRBV28 and TRBJ2-5; 14 bases are a match to TRBD2. Trimming took 2 bases from V and 6 from J; bases not matched to a gene: 5. CDR1 is MDHEN, CDR2 SYDVKM, per germline. The CDR3 loop spans 16 amino acids. In DNA, the CDR3 is TGTGCCAGCAGTTTACGACTAGCGGGAGGGCGGAAGACCCAGTACTTC. Its protein is CASSLRLAGGRKTQYF.

This clone was counted a single time. V gene TRBV19 combines with J gene TRBJ2-7, with TRBD2 matching over 9 bases. With V trimmed by 5 bases and J by 3 bases, 8 bases remained unmatched. Germline V gives CDR1 LNHDA, CDR2 SQIVND (reference sequence). The CDR3 spans 15 residues. DNA for the CDR3: TGTGCCAGTAGTGGTTTCAGCGGGGGGAACTACGAGCAGTACTTC. Protein product: CASSGFSGGNYEQYF.

The gene calls are TRBV25-1 and TRBJ1-2; D is possibly TRBD1 (6 bases). Per the germline V gene, CDR1 is MGHDK and CDR2 is SYGVNS. The V and J ends lost 6 bases and 4 bases respectively, with 9 bases between them. The CDR3 spans 12 residues. The CDR3 protein is CASRQGIYGYTF. CDR3 coding DNA: TGTGCCAGCAGACAGGGAATCTATGGCTACACCTTC.

This clone was detected once. This chain connects TRBV11-3 to TRBJ2-1; 10 nucleotides line up with TRBD2. After removal of 4 bases from V and 9 bases from J, the junction contained 12 bases not matched to a gene. Germline V gene lookup returns CDR1 SGHNT and CDR2 YENEEA. The CDR3 has 16 residues. CDR3 loop: CASSSVGAGGPVEQFF. The CDR3, as DNA: TGTGCCAGCAGCTCAGTGGGAGCGGGAGGGCCAGTTGAGCAGTTCTTC. Drawing the rest from reference TRBV11-3 and TRBJ2-1, the complete variable domain is EAGVVQSPRYKIIEKKQPVAFWCNPISGHNTLYWYLQNLGQGPELLIRYENEEAVDDSQLPKDRFSAERLKGVDSTLKIQPAELGDSAVYLCASSSVGAGGPVEQFFGPGTRLTVL.

This clone was picked up a small number of times. The chain links TRBV10-3 to TRBJ1-6; perhaps TRBD1 as D (6 bases). Germline V gives CDR1 ENHRY, CDR2 SYGVKD. This CDR3 spans 12 amino acids. V lost 7 bases and J 8 bases, leaving 9 bases between the germline ends. CDR3 in amino acids: CAIKGGYSPLHF. As DNA, the CDR3 is TGTGCCATCAAAGGGGGGTATTCACCCCTCCACTTT.

This clone occurred once. The J gene is TRBJ2-5, the V gene TRBV7-9, with D perhaps matching TRBD2 (6 bases). The CDR3 has 14 residues. The ends were cut back, 6 bases at V and 5 bases at J, with 16 bases in the middle. Germline CDR1 SEHNR, CDR2 FQNEAQ (reference sequence). The CDR3 bases are TGTGCCAGCAGGACGGAGGGTTTAAGGGAGACCCAGTACTTC. This encodes CASRTEGLRETQYF.

V usage is TRBV5-5 and J usage is TRBJ1-1; D gene unclear. The germline gives CDR1 SGHKS, CDR2 YYEKEE (reference sequence). The CDR3 loop spans 12 amino acids. V shed 2 bases and J shed 5 bases, with 7 bases lying between them. The CDR3 DNA reads TGTGCCAGCAGCTTCGTAGGGACTGAAGCTTTCTTT. Translated: CASSFVGTEAFF.

The rearrangement uses TRBV19 and TRBJ2-3; D gene ambiguous. The length of the CDR3 is 17 residues. Between the trimmed V and J ends, which lost 5 bases and 0 bases, there was a span of 18 bases. Germline values: CDR1 LNHDA, CDR2 SQIVND (reference sequence). CDR3 protein: CASSPLVGSPSTDTQYF. CDR3 bases: TGTGCCAGTAGTCCCCTCGTGGGCAGTCCTAGCACAGATACGCAGTATTTT.

The chain combines TRBV19 with TRBJ1-1; 7 bases agree with TRBD1. Germline values: CDR1 LNHDA, CDR2 SQIVND (reference sequence). J gave up 0 bases and V 6 bases, and 7 bases lay outside the gene matches. The CDR3 contains 15 residues. CDR3 amino acids: CASSGQAIMNTEAFF. The CDR3 DNA sequence: TGTGCCAGTAGCGGACAGGCAATTATGAACACTGAAGCTTTCTTT. Full variable domain (missing parts from reference TRBV19 and TRBJ1-1): DGGITQSPKYLFRKEGQNVTLSCEQNLNHDAMYWYRQDPGQGLRLIYYSQIVNDFQKGDIAEGYSVSREKKESFPLTVTSAQKNPTAFYLCASSGQAIMNTEAFFGQGTRLTVV.

The chain has TRBV28 and TRBJ2-3, with D unresolved. Germline-derived CDR1 and CDR2 are MDHEN and SYDVKM. Trimming shortened V by 11 bases and J by 1 base, and 19 bases separated the two germline ends. The CDR3 length is 15 residues. The CDR3 DNA reads as TGTGCCTCCTCCGGTCCCGGCCTCGGCACAGATACGCAGTATTTT. Its translation is CASSGPGLGTDTQYF.

V usage is TRBV6-1 and J usage is TRBJ2-1; 12 bases line up with TRBD2. This CDR3 spans 20 amino acids. J gave up 4 bases and V 4 bases, and 17 bases lay outside the gene matches. The germline CDR1 and CDR2 sequences are MNHNS and SASEGT. The CDR3 here is CASSGPGLAGLRGEYNEQFF. The CDR3 nucleotides are TGTGCCAGCAGTGGTCCGGGACTAGCGGGCCTCCGGGGGGAATACAATGAGCAGTTCTTC.

The V call is TRBV19, the J call TRBJ2-1; D remains unclear. Germline loops: CDR1 LNHDA, CDR2 SQIVND (reference sequence). V dropped 2 bases and J dropped 1 base, with 9 bases sitting between them. The CDR3 totals 15 residues. CDR3 residues: CASSIRHPSYNEQFF. CDR3 DNA sequence: TGTGCCAGTAGTATAAGACACCCGTCCTACAATGAGCAGTTCTTC.

V gene TRBV15 combines with J gene TRBJ2-7, with D unresolved. This CDR3 has 11 residues. V lost 0 bases, J lost 9 bases, and 6 bases lay in between. Germline-derived CDR1 and CDR2 are LNHNV and YYDKDF (reference sequence). CDR3 region: CATSRDSMQYF. CDR3 sequence (DNA): TGTGCCACCAGCAGAGACTCGATGCAGTACTTC.

The chain carries TRBV19 and TRBJ2-7; 8 nucleotides agree with TRBD2. This CDR3 spans 16 amino acids. Trimming cost V 5 bases and J 5 bases; bases outside gene matches: 14. Per the germline V gene, CDR1 is LNHDA and CDR2 is SQIVND (reference sequence). CDR3 nucleotides: TGTGCCAGTAGTCTCCCCCGGCGGGGGGCGGGAGACGAGCAGTACTTC. Translated: CASSLPRRGAGDEQYF.

Concerning this clone itself: The same CDR3 can be traced to other DNA sequences in this sample. The rearrangement joins TRBV15 to TRBJ2-7, with 9 bases lining up with TRBD1. The J segment lost 6 bases and the V segment lost 6 bases, leaving 9 bases of the junction unmatched. This CDR3 spans 14 amino acids. Looked up from germline, CDR1 is LNHNV and CDR2 is YYDKDF (reference sequence). The CDR3 DNA follows: TGTGCCACCAGGGCCGGGACAGGGATCCGCGAGCAGTACTTC. Translating it yields CATRAGTGIREQYF.

V usage is TRBV5-1 and J usage is TRBJ2-2; the match to TRBD1 covers 7 bases. V was pared by 7 bases and J by 4 bases, with 7 bases of the junction left unmatched. This CDR3 contains 14 residues. The V gene's germline CDR1 is SGHRS and CDR2 YFSETQ. This CDR3 reads CASRPTGRTGELFF. The CDR3 DNA sequence: TGCGCCAGCCGGCCGACAGGGCGCACCGGGGAGCTGTTTTTT.

The chain joins TRBV9 to TRBJ2-1, with D perhaps being TRBD1 or TRBD2 (5 bases each). Germline values: CDR1 SGDLS, CDR2 YYNGEE. The V end lost 4 bases, the J end lost 0 bases, and 11 bases lay between the germline ends. The CDR3 loop spans 15 amino acids. CDR3 in amino acids: CASSPRGYSYNEQFF. The CDR3 DNA is TGTGCCAGCAGCCCGAGGGGATACTCCTACAATGAGCAGTTCTTC.

The rearrangement links TRBV10-3 to TRBJ1-1; 8 bases match TRBD1. This CDR3 spans 15 amino acids. Germline CDR1 ENHRY, CDR2 SYGVKD. With 10 bases clipped from V and 6 bases from J, the junction kept 16 bases outside the gene matches. The CDR3 DNA reads as TGTGCCACGCAGGGGCAGGGGGCCGATTTTGCTGAAGCTTTCTTT. Protein product: CATQGQGADFAEAFF.

This rearrangement joins TRBV29-1 to TRBJ1-2; a possible D gene is TRBD1 (5 bases). Trimming took 5 bases from V and 8 from J, leaving 18 bases between them. Germline CDR1 SQVTM, CDR2 ANQGSEA. CDR3 size: 13 residues. This CDR3 reads CSVTKTDSNGYTF. The CDR3 bases are TGCAGCGTTACCAAAACTGACAGTAACGGCTACACCTTC.

This clone was seen a single time. V usage is TRBV3-1 (or the pseudogene TRBV3-2) and J usage is TRBJ2-1; 13 bases match TRBD2. The CDR3 has 17 residues. Germline V gene sequence: CDR1 LGHDT, CDR2 YNNKEL (reference sequence). After removal of 0 bases from V and 6 bases from J, the junction contained 5 bases not matched to a gene. This chain's CDR3 is CASSQDPRTSGGNEQFF. CDR3 DNA sequence: TGTGCCAGCAGCCAAGATCCAAGGACTAGCGGGGGCAATGAGCAGTTCTTC.